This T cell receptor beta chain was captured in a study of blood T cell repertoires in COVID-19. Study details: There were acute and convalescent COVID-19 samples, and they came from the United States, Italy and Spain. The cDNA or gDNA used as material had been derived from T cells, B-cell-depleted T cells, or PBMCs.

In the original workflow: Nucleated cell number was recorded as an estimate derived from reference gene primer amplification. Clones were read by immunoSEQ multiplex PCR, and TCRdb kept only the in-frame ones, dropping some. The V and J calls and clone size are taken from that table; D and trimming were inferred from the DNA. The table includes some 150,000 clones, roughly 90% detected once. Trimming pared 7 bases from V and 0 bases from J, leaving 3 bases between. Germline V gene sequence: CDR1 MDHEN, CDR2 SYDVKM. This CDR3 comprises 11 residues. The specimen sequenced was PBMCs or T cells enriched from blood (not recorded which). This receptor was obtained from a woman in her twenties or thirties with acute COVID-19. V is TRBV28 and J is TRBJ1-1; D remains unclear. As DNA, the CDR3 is TGTGCCAGCACGTTGAACACTGAAGCTTTCTTT. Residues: CASTLNTEAFF.